What follows describes a single T cell receptor beta chain. These data come from a study of human T cells and chemical hapten exposure. Study as a whole: Patch tests put 0.01% DPC on the upper back, and the results were checked at 6 days. Women made up most patients, who had alopecia areata, totalis or universalis.

Original handling: Between about 23,224 and 750,000 TCRs appeared in each sample, and the median stood at roughly 100,000. TCRdb re-derived calls from the RACE reads in MiXCR, one entry per CDR3 protein. TCRdb's processing, not the study's, gives the V and J calls here. The table records about 340,000 distinct CDR3 sequences, about 7% of them present only once. As to time point: patch test 1, 2 weeks after DPC sensitization. Treatment defined: therapeutic diphenylcyclopropenone sensitization with weekly scalp DPC. The specimen was whole blood, collected in connection with sensitization to the hapten diphenylcyclopropenone (DPC). This sequence originates from a woman aged 18-29 years with alopecia areata. Some clones in this sample may be carry-over from other donors' samples.

CDR3 sequence (DNA): TGTGCCAGCTCACCTGAAACCGAAGCTAACTATGGCTACACCTTC. Protein sequence: CASSPETEANYGYTF. The chain has TRBV18 and TRBJ1-2; D not resolved. Germline V lookup: CDR1 KGHSH, CDR2 LQKENI. The CDR3 extends over 15 amino acids. Trimming removed 3 bases from V and 0 bases from J, with 11 bases in between.